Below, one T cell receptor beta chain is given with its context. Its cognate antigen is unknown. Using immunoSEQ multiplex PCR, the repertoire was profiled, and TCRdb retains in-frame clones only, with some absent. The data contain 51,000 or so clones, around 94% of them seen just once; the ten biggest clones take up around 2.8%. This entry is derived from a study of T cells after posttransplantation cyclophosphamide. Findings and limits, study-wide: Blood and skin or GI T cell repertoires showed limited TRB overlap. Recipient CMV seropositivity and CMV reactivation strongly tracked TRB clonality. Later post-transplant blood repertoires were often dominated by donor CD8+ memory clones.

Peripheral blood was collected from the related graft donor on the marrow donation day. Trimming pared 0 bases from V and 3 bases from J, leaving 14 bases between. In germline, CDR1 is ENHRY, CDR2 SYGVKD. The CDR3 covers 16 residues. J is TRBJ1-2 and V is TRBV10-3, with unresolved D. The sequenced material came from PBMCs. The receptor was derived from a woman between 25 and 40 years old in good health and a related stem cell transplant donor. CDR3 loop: CAISESTGRAYYGYTF. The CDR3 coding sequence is TGTGCCATCAGTGAGTCGACTGGGAGGGCATACTATGGCTACACCTTC.